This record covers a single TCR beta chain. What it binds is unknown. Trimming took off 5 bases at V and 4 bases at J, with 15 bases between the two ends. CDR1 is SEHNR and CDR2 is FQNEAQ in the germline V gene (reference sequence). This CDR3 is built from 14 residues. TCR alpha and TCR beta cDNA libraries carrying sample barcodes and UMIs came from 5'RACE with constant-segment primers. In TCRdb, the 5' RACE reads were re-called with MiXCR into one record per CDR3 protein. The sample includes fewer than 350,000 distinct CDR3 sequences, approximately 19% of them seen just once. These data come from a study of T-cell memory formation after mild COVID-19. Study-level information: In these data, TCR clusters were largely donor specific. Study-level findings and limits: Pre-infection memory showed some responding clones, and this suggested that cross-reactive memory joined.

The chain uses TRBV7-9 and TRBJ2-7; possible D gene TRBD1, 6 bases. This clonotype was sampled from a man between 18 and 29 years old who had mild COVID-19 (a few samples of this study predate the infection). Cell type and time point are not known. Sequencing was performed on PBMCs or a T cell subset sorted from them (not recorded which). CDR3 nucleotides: TGTGCCAGCAGCCAATCCAGGGGAGTTTACGAGCAGTACTTC. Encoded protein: CASSQSRGVYEQYF.